Shown below are 5 T cell receptor beta chains from a single sample sequenced in a study of shared clonotypes between healthy human individuals. In the naive CD8 group, cells lacked CD45RO and were positively selected for CCR7, so terminally differentiated effector memory CD45RA+ cells were left out. Profiling relied on immunoSEQ multiplex PCR, and the TCRdb table lists in-frame clones only, not all of them. The sample carries about 2 million clones, less than 95% recorded once. The sample taken for sequencing was naive CD8+ T cells sorted from blood. The source of these receptors is a man aged 18 to 29 in good health.

This clone appeared a single time. V is TRBV12-5 and J is TRBJ2-7, with D unresolved. CDR1 is LGHNT and CDR2 is FRNRAP in the germline V gene. There are 15 residues in the CDR3. Trimming left V 1 base short and J 5 bases short, with 15 bases between. CDR3 sequence: CASGLGLAAEHEQYF. CDR3 sequence (DNA): TGTGCTAGTGGTTTGGGCTTAGCCGCGGAACACGAGCAGTACTTC.

The chain recombines TRBV29-1 with TRBJ2-7, with D tentatively TRBD1 or TRBD2 (5 bases each). The germline gives CDR1 SQVTM, CDR2 ANQGSEA. The CDR3 covers 14 residues. V dropped 0 bases and J dropped 5 bases, with 14 bases sitting between them. CDR3 residues: CSVEDGASPNEQYF. The CDR3 coding sequence is TGCAGCGTTGAAGATGGGGCTAGCCCCAACGAGCAGTACTTC.

V usage is TRBV4-3 and J usage is TRBJ2-3; a possible D gene is TRBD2 (5 bases). CDR3 length: 15 residues. The V gene lost 4 bases and the J gene lost 0 bases, with 11 bases spanning the gap. Looked up from germline, CDR1 is LGHNA and CDR2 is YSLEER. The CDR3 coding sequence is TGCGCCAGCAGCCCTCAAGCGGTTAGCACAGATACGCAGTATTTT. Translating it yields CASSPQAVSTDTQYF.

The gene calls are TRBV28 and TRBJ2-7; D is perhaps TRBD2 (5 bases). CDR1 is MDHEN, CDR2 SYDVKM, per germline. This CDR3 has 12 amino acids. The germline V and J ends were trimmed by 7 bases and 4 bases, with 11 bases remaining between them. The CDR3 DNA follows: TGTGCCAGCATTTCGGGATTATACGAGCAGTACTTC. It is translated as CASISGLYEQYF.

The J gene is TRBJ2-3, the V gene TRBV9; TRBD2 agrees at 9 bases. The CDR3 loop spans 16 amino acids. The V gene end was trimmed by 4 bases and the J gene end by 5 bases; junction bases not matched to a gene: 11. CDR1 SGDLS and CDR2 YYNGEE come from the germline V gene. The CDR3 is CASSSPGTSPGDTQYF. CDR3 bases: TGTGCCAGCAGCAGTCCCGGGACTAGCCCCGGAGATACGCAGTATTTT.